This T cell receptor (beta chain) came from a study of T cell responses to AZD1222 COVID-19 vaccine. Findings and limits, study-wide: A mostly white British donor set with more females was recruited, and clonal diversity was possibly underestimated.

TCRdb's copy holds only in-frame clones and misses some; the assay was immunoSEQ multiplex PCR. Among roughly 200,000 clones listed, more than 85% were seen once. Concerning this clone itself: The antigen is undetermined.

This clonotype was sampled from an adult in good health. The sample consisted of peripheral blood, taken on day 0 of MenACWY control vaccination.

CDR3 residues: CASSIGGTRTYEQYF. The CDR3 DNA reads as TGTGCCAGTAGTATAGGGGGCACCCGAACCTACGAGCAGTACTTC. The J gene is TRBJ2-7, the V gene TRBV19, with D possibly matching TRBD1 (5 bases). With 1 base removed from V and 2 bases from J, the gap between germline ends came to 12 bases. This CDR3 region has 15 residues. In germline, CDR1 is LNHDA, CDR2 SQIVND (reference sequence).